Following are 21 T cell receptor beta chains from one sample sequenced in a study of blood T cell repertoires in COVID-19 (dated by TCRdb to the early 2020s). Preparation of the library involved the immunoSEQ multiplex PCR assay. Not all clones reach the TCRdb copy of this immuneACCESS table, which keeps in-frame sequences only. Checked studies attribute under half of the gap to unresolved V genes and leave the rest unexplained. For this sample there are over 50,000 clones; around 80% appear just once. The ten top clones hold over 2% of the sample. The sample taken for sequencing was peripheral blood. All receptors come from a man aged 50-59 years with acute or convalescent COVID-19.

This rearrangement joins TRBV5-1 to TRBJ2-2, with a weak D call TRBD1 (6 bases). The germline V gene encodes CDR1 SGHRS and CDR2 YFSETQ. Trimming removed 0 bases at V and 6 bases at J, with 15 bases between. This CDR3 region has 16 residues. CDR3 amino acids: CASSLEGTPDAGELFF. The CDR3 region has the DNA TGCGCCAGCAGCTTGGAAGGGACACCGGACGCCGGGGAGCTGTTTTTT.

V is TRBV30 and J is TRBJ1-3; a possible D gene is TRBD1 (5 bases). Germline CDR1 and CDR2: GTSNPN and SVGIG (reference sequence). The CDR3 contains 14 residues. Trimming shortened V by 2 bases and J by 4 bases, and 12 bases separated the two germline ends. The CDR3, as DNA: TGTGCCTGGAGTAGGGGAGGGGACGGAAACACCATATATTTT. As protein: CAWSRGGDGNTIYF.

J is TRBJ1-1 and V is TRBV7-9, with 8 positions matching TRBD1. V dropped 5 bases and J dropped 4; count of bases not matched to a gene: 6. CDR1 is SEHNR and CDR2 is FQNEAQ in the germline V gene (reference sequence). The CDR3 covers 14 residues. CDR3 sequence reads: CASSPGQGSTEAFF. CDR3 coding DNA: TGTGCCAGCAGCCCAGGACAGGGAAGCACTGAAGCTTTCTTT.

The chain joins TRBV5-1 to TRBJ1-4, with D tentatively TRBD1 (5 bases). CDR1 SGHRS and CDR2 YFSETQ come from the germline V gene. The CDR3 covers 16 residues. Trimming took 0 bases from V and 6 from J, leaving 15 bases between them. The chain's CDR3 is CASSLGRGQGDEKLFF. The CDR3 DNA reads TGCGCCAGCAGCTTGGGTAGGGGCCAAGGGGATGAAAAACTGTTTTTT.

Note on this clone: Other DNA sequences in the sample encode the same CDR3. The V call is TRBV5-1, the J call TRBJ1-5; D is possibly TRBD1 (5 bases). V was pared by 4 bases and J by 0 bases, with 11 bases between. The CDR3 sequence is 15 residues long. Germline-derived CDR1 and CDR2 are SGHRS and YFSETQ. CDR3 residues: CASSLDSFSNQPQHF. The CDR3 bases are TGCGCCAGCAGCCTCGACAGTTTTAGCAATCAGCCCCAGCATTTT.

V and J are TRBV5-1 and TRBJ2-7, with 8 bases matching TRBD1. This CDR3 contains 14 residues. The J segment lost 5 bases and the V segment lost 0 bases, leaving 4 bases of the junction unmatched. Per germline, CDR1 SGHRS and CDR2 YFSETQ. Here the CDR3 DNA reads TGCGCCAGCAGCTTGGGGACAGGGATCAACGAGCAGTACTTC. Encoded protein: CASSLGTGINEQYF.

This clone was recorded a few times. The chain uses TRBV2 and TRBJ2-3, with 9 positions matching TRBD1. Looked up from germline, CDR1 is SNHLY and CDR2 is FYNNEI. The CDR3 totals 14 residues. The V segment lost 6 bases and the J segment 5 bases; nucleotides outside the gene matches: 6. This chain's CDR3 is CASRRTGVEDTQYF. DNA for the CDR3: TGTGCCAGCAGAAGGACAGGGGTCGAAGATACGCAGTATTTT.

The chain combines TRBV27 with TRBJ1-2; D perhaps matches TRBD1 (5 bases). The CDR3 totals 16 residues. The V end was cut by 4 bases, the J end by 0 bases, with 15 bases between. Germline assignment: CDR1 MNHEY and CDR2 SMNVEV (reference sequence). The CDR3 DNA reads as TGTGCCAGCAGTTCACCCGCCCGACAGCCTAACTATGGCTACACCTTC. Its protein is CASSSPARQPNYGYTF.

This clone was seen once. V is TRBV28 and J is TRBJ1-1; the D is unclear. V dropped 6 bases and J dropped 2 bases, with 7 bases sitting between them. This CDR3 is 12 amino acids long. The germline V gene encodes CDR1 MDHEN and CDR2 SYDVKM. CDR3 sequence: CASRGLNTEAFF. In nucleotides, the CDR3 is TGTGCCAGCAGGGGCCTTAACACTGAAGCTTTCTTT.

The chain uses TRBV2 and TRBJ2-7, with 7 bases matching TRBD1. Germline assignment: CDR1 SNHLY and CDR2 FYNNEI. Trimming took 3 bases from V and 1 from J; bases not matched to a gene: 6. The CDR3 has 15 residues. CDR3 sequence: CASSEVPGQSYEQYF. As DNA, the CDR3 is TGTGCCAGCAGTGAGGTTCCGGGACAGTCCTACGAGCAGTACTTC.

The chain employs TRBV5-6 and TRBJ2-2, with D unresolved. The CDR3 sequence is 15 residues long. The ends were cut back, 0 bases at V and 1 base at J, with 7 bases in the middle. From germline, CDR1 is SGHDT and CDR2 YYEEEE. The CDR3 DNA sequence: TGTGCCAGCAGCTTGGCTATCCAGAACACCGGGGAGCTGTTTTTT. Protein: CASSLAIQNTGELFF.

This clone occurred once. The chain combines TRBV20-1 with TRBJ2-1; 12 nucleotides match TRBD2. Germline trimming cut 3 bases from V and 7 bases from J; bases unmatched to any gene: 10. This CDR3 spans 16 amino acids. From germline, CDR1 is DFQATT and CDR2 SNEGSKA (reference sequence). CDR3 nucleotides: TGCAGTGCTAGTCCCTGGGCTAGCGGGAGGGTAAATGAGCAGTTCTTC. Encoded protein: CSASPWASGRVNEQFF.

This clone was recorded a few times. V and J are TRBV6-5 and TRBJ2-7; D might be TRBD2 (5 bases). CDR1 and CDR2 from the germline V gene are MNHEY and SVGAGI. The CDR3 sequence is 13 residues long. V shed 6 bases and J shed 3 bases, with 12 bases lying between them. The CDR3 is CASSAFRGYEQYF. CDR3 DNA sequence: TGTGCCAGCAGCGCTTTCCGGGGCTACGAGCAGTACTTC.

CDR3 amino acids: CASSLRPGTGMRGNTIYF. CDR3 DNA: TGTGCCAGCAGTCTCCGTCCCGGGACAGGGATGAGAGGAAACACCATATATTTT. The chain couples TRBV6-6 to TRBJ1-3, with TRBD1 matching over 9 bases. Per germline, CDR1 MNHNY and CDR2 SVGAGI (reference sequence). The V gene end was trimmed by 5 bases and the J gene end by 4 bases; junction bases not matched to a gene: 15. There are 18 residues in the CDR3.

This clone was recorded once. The V gene is TRBV7-8, the J gene TRBJ2-2; 7 bases align to TRBD2. V lost 4 bases to trimming and J lost 4 bases; unmatched junction nucleotides: 6. The germline V gene has CDR1 SGHVS and CDR2 FQNEAQ. This CDR3 is built from 15 residues. The CDR3 sequence: CASSSFGGSTGELFF. CDR3 in DNA: TGTGCCAGCAGCTCGTTCGGGGGGAGCACCGGGGAGCTGTTTTTT. Based on the CDR3 plus reference TRBV7-8 and TRBJ2-2, the full variable domain is GAGVSQSPRYKVAKRGQDVALRCDPISGHVSLFWYQQALGQGPEFLTYFQNEAQLDKSGLPSDRFFAERPEGSVSTLKIQRTQQEDSAVYLCASSSFGGSTGELFFGEGSRLTVL.

The chain uses TRBV11-3 and TRBJ2-5; D perhaps matches TRBD1 (5 bases). CDR1 and CDR2 from the germline V gene are SGHNT and YENEEA. V lost 1 base and J lost 2, with 11 bases in between. This CDR3 region has 15 residues. The CDR3 bases are TGTGCCAGCAGCTTAGTCGGACAACGACAAGAGACCCAGTACTTC. Translating it yields CASSLVGQRQETQYF.

The chain combines TRBV11-2 with TRBJ2-7; the match to TRBD1 covers 9 bases. Losses at the gene ends were 5 bases for V and 4 bases for J; bases not matched to a gene: 12. Looked up from germline, CDR1 is SGHAT and CDR2 is FQNNGV. The CDR3 is 16 residues long. The CDR3 region is CASSPLARQGEYEQYF. CDR3 in DNA: TGTGCCAGCAGCCCCCTGGCCCGACAGGGGGAATACGAGCAGTACTTC.

The J gene is TRBJ2-5, the V gene TRBV3-1 (or the pseudogene TRBV3-2); 11 bases are a match to TRBD2. Per the germline V gene, CDR1 is LGHDT and CDR2 is YNNKEL (reference sequence). The length of the CDR3 is 18 residues. Trimming took 4 bases from V and 3 from J; bases not matched to a gene: 13. Here the CDR3 reads CASSPPAFSGGGEETQYF. The CDR3 DNA follows: TGTGCCAGCAGCCCGCCGGCCTTTAGCGGGGGGGGTGAAGAGACCCAGTACTTC.

This chain connects TRBV28 to TRBJ2-7, with D possibly TRBD2 on 6 matching bases. Trimming left V 4 bases short and J 10 bases short, with 17 bases between. This CDR3 is built from 13 residues. The germline gives CDR1 MDHEN, CDR2 SYDVKM. CDR3 bases: TGTGCCAGCAGTTCCGGGGGTCCCCCTCCCCAGTACTTC. This gives the protein CASSSGGPPPQYF.

A word on this clone: One end of the junction varies from germline; a read error may be responsible. This chain joins TRBV7-7 and TRBJ2-3; 9 positions agree with TRBD2. This CDR3 contains 15 residues. CDR1 is SSHAT, CDR2 FNYEAQ, per germline (reference sequence). CDR3 coding DNA: TGTGCTAGCAGCCCCGGGGCTAGCGGGGTCGATACGCAGTATTTT. Protein sequence: CASSPGASGVDTQYF.

This clone appeared a single time. This chain joins TRBV6-4 and TRBJ2-3; 15 nucleotides align to TRBD2. This CDR3 has 19 amino acids. V lost 0 bases, J lost 3 bases, and 7 bases stayed unmatched. CDR1 MRHNA and CDR2 SNTAGT come from the germline V gene. The CDR3 DNA sequence: TGTGCCAGCAGTGACTCTGCGGGACTAGCGGGAGGTTATACAGATACGCAGTATTTT. Residues: CASSDSAGLAGGYTDTQYF.